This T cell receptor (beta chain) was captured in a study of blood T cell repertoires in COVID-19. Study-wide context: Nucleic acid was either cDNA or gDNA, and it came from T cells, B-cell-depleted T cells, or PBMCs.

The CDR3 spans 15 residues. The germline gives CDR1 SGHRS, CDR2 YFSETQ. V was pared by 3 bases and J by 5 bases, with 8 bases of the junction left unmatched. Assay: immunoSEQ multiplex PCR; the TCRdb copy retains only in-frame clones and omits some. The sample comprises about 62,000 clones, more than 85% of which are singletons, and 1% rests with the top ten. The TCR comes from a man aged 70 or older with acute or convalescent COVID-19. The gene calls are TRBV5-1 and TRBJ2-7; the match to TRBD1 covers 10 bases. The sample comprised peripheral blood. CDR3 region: CASSWAGQGNDEQYF. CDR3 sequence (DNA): TGCGCCAGCAGCTGGGCGGGACAGGGGAACGACGAGCAGTACTTC. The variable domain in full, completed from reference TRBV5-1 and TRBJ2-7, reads KAGVTQTPRYLIKTRGQQVTLSCSPISGHRSVSWYQQTPGQGLQFLFEYFSETQRNKGNFPGRFSGRQFSNSRSEMNVSTLELGDSALYLCASSWAGQGNDEQYFGPGTRLTVT.